The 11 T cell receptor beta chains listed next were all sequenced from one sample in a study of blood T cell repertoires in COVID-19. The method was immunoSEQ multiplex PCR; TCRdb's version includes in-frame clones alone and lacks a portion of them. The profile shows about 100,000 clones, approximately 80% of them singletons. Material for sequencing was peripheral blood. The receptor source for this set is a woman aged 65 to 85 with acute or convalescent COVID-19.

The chain combines TRBV19 with TRBJ2-1, with TRBD1 matching over 9 bases. The CDR3 length is 17 residues. With V trimmed by 6 bases and J by 7 bases, 16 bases remained unmatched. From germline, CDR1 is LNHDA and CDR2 SQIVND (reference sequence). The CDR3 loop is CASSPGPGQGMRNEQFF. The CDR3, as DNA: TGTGCCAGTAGCCCCGGGCCGGGACAGGGCATGAGAAATGAGCAGTTCTTC.

The rearrangement joins TRBV12-5 to TRBJ2-1; 13 positions agree with TRBD2. With 5 bases clipped from V and 6 bases from J, the junction kept 4 bases outside the gene matches. CDR1 and CDR2 (germline): LGHNT, FRNRAP. The CDR3 consists of 15 residues. CDR3 residues: CASGGGLAGVNEQFF. CDR3 nucleotides: TGTGCTAGTGGTGGAGGACTAGCGGGAGTCAATGAGCAGTTCTTC.

The chain links TRBV7-8 to TRBJ2-2; the D gene is possibly TRBD2 (6 bases). This CDR3 contains 15 residues. Per the germline V gene, CDR1 is SGHVS and CDR2 is FQNEAQ. V lost 1 base and J lost 6, with 12 bases in between. The CDR3 DNA follows: TGTGCCAGCAGCTTAGGGGCTGAGCGGGCCGGGGAGCTGTTTTTT. This gives the protein CASSLGAERAGELFF.

This sequence joins TRBV7-9 and TRBJ1-4; D gene ambiguous. This CDR3 comprises 15 residues. V was clipped by 1 base and J by 2 bases, with 8 bases between them. The germline gives CDR1 SEHNR, CDR2 FQNEAQ (reference sequence). The CDR3 DNA follows: TGTGCCAGCAGCTTAGTTGAGCTGACTAATGAAAAACTGTTTTTT. It yields the protein CASSLVELTNEKLFF.

The chain couples TRBV5-6 to TRBJ1-1; 7 positions agree with TRBD1. The germline CDR1 and CDR2 sequences are SGHDT and YYEEEE. The CDR3 is 18 amino acids. V gave up 4 bases and J gave up 1 base; unmatched junction bases: 16. The CDR3 sequence is CASSQLQGIFRGNTEAFF. The CDR3, as DNA: TGTGCCAGCAGCCAGTTACAGGGGATTTTCAGGGGGAACACTGAAGCTTTCTTT. Together with reference TRBV5-6 and TRBJ1-1, the CDR3 gives the full variable domain: DAGVTQSPTHLIKTRGQQVTLRCSPKSGHDTVSWYQQALGQGPQFIFQYYEEEERQRGNFPDRFSGHQFPNYSSELNVNALLLGDSALYLCASSQLQGIFRGNTEAFFGQGTRLTVV.

The chain has TRBV6-5 and TRBJ1-2, with D possibly being TRBD1 (5 bases). CDR3 length equals 11 residues. Per germline, CDR1 MNHEY and CDR2 SVGAGI. The V gene lost 11 bases and the J gene lost 7 bases, with 14 bases spanning the gap. Written as DNA, the CDR3 is TGTGCCTCCCGGGGGAGGAGTGGCTACACCTTC. It yields the protein CASRGRSGYTF.

J is TRBJ2-3 and V is TRBV4-2; TRBD2 aligns across 7 bases. The trim removed 4 bases at V and 2 bases at J, leaving 6 bases unmatched. Germline V CDR1 and CDR2: LGHNA, YNFKEQ. CDR3 length: 15 amino acids. The CDR3 sequence: CASSPLERDTDTQYF. The CDR3 DNA follows: TGTGCCAGCAGCCCGTTGGAGCGGGACACAGATACGCAGTATTTT.

This rearrangement joins TRBV12-3 or TRBV12-4 to TRBJ2-2; the D is unclear. CDR3 length: 12 amino acids. V was trimmed by 5 bases and J by 8 bases, leaving 9 bases between them. The CDR3 region has the DNA TGTGCCAGCAGTACATCACGAGGGGAGCTGTTTTTT. This translates into CASSTSRGELFF.

The genes are TRBV24-1 and TRBJ2-2; D is perhaps TRBD1 (6 bases). CDR1 is KGHDR and CDR2 is SFDVKD in the germline V gene. Trimming left V 5 bases short and J 4 bases short, with 13 bases between. The CDR3 sequence is 15 residues long. The CDR3 coding sequence is TGTGCCACCAGTGGTAACAGGGTTGGCACCGGGGAGCTGTTTTTT. It encodes CATSGNRVGTGELFF.

The V call is TRBV5-4, the J call TRBJ2-7; TRBD2 aligns across 11 bases. Germline V gene data show CDR1 as SGHNT and CDR2 as YYREEE (reference sequence). Unmatched junction bases numbered 8, after V lost 5 bases and J lost 7 bases. This CDR3 has 14 residues. The CDR3 spells CASRLAGAPKEQYV. In DNA, the CDR3 is TGTGCCAGCAGACTAGCGGGGGCCCCTAAAGAGCAGTACGTC.

This clone was picked up one time. The chain uses TRBV20-1 and TRBJ1-1, with D possibly TRBD1 on 6 matching bases. This CDR3 is 11 amino acids long. V was trimmed by 5 bases and J by 11 bases, leaving 15 bases between them. Germline V gives CDR1 DFQATT, CDR2 SNEGSKA (reference sequence). The CDR3 here is CSAGNRVQAFF. The CDR3 DNA sequence: TGCAGTGCTGGTAACAGGGTACAGGCTTTCTTT.